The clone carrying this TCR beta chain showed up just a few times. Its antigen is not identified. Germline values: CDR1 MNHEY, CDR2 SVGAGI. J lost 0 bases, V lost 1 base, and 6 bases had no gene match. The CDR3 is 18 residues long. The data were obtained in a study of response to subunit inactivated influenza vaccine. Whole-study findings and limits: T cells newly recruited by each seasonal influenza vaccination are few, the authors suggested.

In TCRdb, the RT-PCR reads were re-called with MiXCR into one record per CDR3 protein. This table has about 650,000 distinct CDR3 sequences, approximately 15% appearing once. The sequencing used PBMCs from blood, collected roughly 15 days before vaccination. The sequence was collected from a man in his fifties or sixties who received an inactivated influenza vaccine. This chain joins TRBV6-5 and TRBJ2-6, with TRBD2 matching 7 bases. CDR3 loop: CASSYFLGGDSGANVLTF. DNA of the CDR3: TGTGCCAGCAGTTACTTCCTGGGGGGGGACTCTGGGGCCAACGTCCTGACTTTC.